This is a list of T cell receptor beta chains from one sample in a study of cytomegalovirus exposure and HLA in healthy donors. Generated by immunoSEQ multiplex PCR, the TCRdb table keeps only in-frame clones and is missing some. The sample carries about 64,000 clones, approximately 90% recorded once. Sequenced: PBMCs. These receptors all come from a woman aged 18-35 years in good health and CMV-seronegative. Each CDR3 is given with its conserved first and last residue. The order of the fields is J gene, D gene, V gene, clone size, CDR3 DNA, CDR3 protein. The D gene is left open where the match is weak. Some rows mark clone size as missing; the rest say once, few, many or name a class of expanded clone.

J: TRBJ2-1
D: .
V: TRBV25-1
size: .
DNA: TGTGCCAGCAGTGAATCTGTTGAGCAGTTCTTC
CDR3: CASSESVEQFF

J: TRBJ2-7
D: TRBD2
V: TRBV5-4
size: .
DNA: TGTGCCAGCAGCTTGTGGGCGAGCGGGATCGCCTACGAGCAGTACTTC
CDR3: CASSLWASGIAYEQYF

J: TRBJ1-1
D: .
V: TRBV5-1
size: .
DNA: TGCGCCAGCAGCTTGCTACTGTTGAACACTGAAGCTTTCTTT
CDR3: CASSLLLLNTEAFF

J: TRBJ2-1
D: TRBD2
V: TRBV7-9
size: .
DNA: TGTGCCAGCAGCCGCTGGACTAGCGGGGGCTCCTACAATGAGCAGTTCTTC
CDR3: CASSRWTSGGSYNEQFF

J: TRBJ1-3
D: .
V: TRBV7-2
size: once
DNA: TGTGCCAGCAGCTTAGCTCCGAGTAGCTCTGGAAACACCATATATTTT
CDR3: CASSLAPSSSGNTIYF

J: TRBJ2-1
D: TRBD2
V: TRBV7-6
size: .
DNA: TGTGCCAGCATGAGCGGGAGAGGCGACAATGAGCAGTTCTTC
CDR3: CASMSGRGDNEQFF

J: TRBJ2-1
D: TRBD1
V: TRBV6-6
size: .
DNA: TGTGCCAGCAGTTACTCAGGGGGCTCGGACCATGAGCAGTTCTTC
CDR3: CASSYSGGSDHEQFF

J: TRBJ2-7
D: .
V: TRBV6-5
size: .
DNA: TGTGCCAGCAGTTACTCGGACAGCCCGACCTACGAGCAGTACTTC
CDR3: CASSYSDSPTYEQYF

J: TRBJ2-7
D: .
V: TRBV9
size: .
DNA: TGTGCCAGCAGAGCTCGACTGGAGGGCCGCTCCTACGAGCAGTACTTC
CDR3: CASRARLEGRSYEQYF

J: TRBJ2-7
D: TRBD2
V: TRBV10-1
size: .
DNA: TGCGCCAGCAGTGAGTCCACCCCTTTGCGCGGGGGGGCTGAGGTCTACGAGCAGTACTTC
CDR3: CASSESTPLRGGAEVYEQYF

J: TRBJ1-2
D: .
V: TRBV7-2
size: .
DNA: TGTGCCAGCAGCTTGGCCCCGACAGGCTATGGCTACACCTTC
CDR3: CASSLAPTGYGYTF

J: TRBJ2-1
D: TRBD2
V: TRBV7-6
size: .
DNA: TGTGCCAGCAGCTTATATGGCGGGAGCTTTTCGAATGAGCAGTTCTTC
CDR3: CASSLYGGSFSNEQFF

J: TRBJ1-2
D: .
V: TRBV28
size: .
DNA: TGTGCCAGCAGTTTCAGACAGGCCGTAAGCTACACCTTC
CDR3: CASSFRQAVSYTF

J: TRBJ2-3
D: .
V: TRBV9
size: .
DNA: TGTGCCAGCAGCGTAGTCCAGATTGAGACACCGCGCACAGATACGCAGTATTTT
CDR3: CASSVVQIETPRTDTQYF

J: TRBJ1-2
D: TRBD1
V: TRBV7-3
size: few
DNA: TGTGCCAGCAGCCAGGGACAGAACTATGGCTACACCTTC
CDR3: CASSQGQNYGYTF

J: TRBJ1-4
D: .
V: TRBV7-9
size: .
DNA: TGTGCCAGCATTAAAGTCGGAGGGGAGCGGTCTAATGAAAAACTGTTTTTT
CDR3: CASIKVGGERSNEKLFF

J: TRBJ1-2
D: TRBD1
V: TRBV6-6
size: .
DNA: TGTGCCAGCAGTTTGGACTCAGGGGGCGCTTATTATGGCTACACCTTC
CDR3: CASSLDSGGAYYGYTF

J: TRBJ1-1
D: TRBD1
V: TRBV27
size: once
DNA: TGTGCCAGCAGTTTATCGGCCTTCCAGACAGGGGGCACTGAAGCTTTCTTT
CDR3: CASSLSAFQTGGTEAFF

J: TRBJ1-2
D: TRBD1
V: TRBV14
size: .
DNA: TGTGCCAGCAGCCAAGATATGGGACAGAACTATGGCTACACCTTC
CDR3: CASSQDMGQNYGYTF

J: TRBJ1-2
D: TRBD1
V: TRBV6-1
size: .
DNA: TGTGCCAGCAGTGAGGCGACAGGGGGTAACTATGGCTACACCTTC
CDR3: CASSEATGGNYGYTF

J: TRBJ1-1
D: .
V: TRBV9
size: .
DNA: TGTGCCAGCAGCGTAGGTAGGGGGAACACTGAAGCTTTCTTT
CDR3: CASSVGRGNTEAFF

J: TRBJ2-3
D: .
V: TRBV27
size: .
DNA: TGTGCCAGCAGTTCCTTCAGCACAGATACGCAGTATTTT
CDR3: CASSSFSTDTQYF

J: TRBJ2-7
D: .
V: TRBV6-5
size: .
DNA: TGTGCCAGCGGTCAGGGGAACTACGAGCAGTACTTC
CDR3: CASGQGNYEQYF

J: TRBJ2-5
D: TRBD2
V: TRBV4-1
size: .
DNA: TGCGCCAGCAGCCAAGAGGCTAGCGGGTCCTGGGGAGAGACCCAGTACTTC
CDR3: CASSQEASGSWGETQYF

J: TRBJ2-3
D: TRBD2
V: TRBV6-5
size: .
DNA: TGTGCCAGCAGTTACCCTAGCGGGAGCCCAGATACGCAGTATTTT
CDR3: CASSYPSGSPDTQYF

J: TRBJ2-6
D: .
V: TRBV28
size: .
DNA: TGTGCCAGCAGTCCATTACAGGGAGCCTCTGGGGCCAACGTCCTGACTTTC
CDR3: CASSPLQGASGANVLTF

J: TRBJ2-7
D: TRBD1
V: TRBV19
size: .
DNA: TGTGCCAGTAGTCTCCGACAGGGTAAACAGTACTTC
CDR3: CASSLRQGKQYF

J: TRBJ2-3
D: TRBD2
V: TRBV10-2
size: .
DNA: TGCGCCAGCAAAGTAGCGGGGGGAGAGAGCACAGATACGCAGTATTTT
CDR3: CASKVAGGESTDTQYF

J: TRBJ1-2
D: TRBD1
V: TRBV5-1
size: .
DNA: TGCGCCAGCAGCTTGGACACAGGGGGTAACTATGGCTACACCTTC
CDR3: CASSLDTGGNYGYTF

J: TRBJ2-1
D: .
V: TRBV28
size: .
DNA: TGTGCCAGCAGTTTATTGGCGGGGCTGAGGTACAATGAGCAGTTCTTC
CDR3: CASSLLAGLRYNEQFF

J: TRBJ2-7
D: .
V: TRBV10-3
size: .
DNA: TGTGCCATCAGTTACCACTCACAGGGCGGCTACCTCGAGCAGTACTTC
CDR3: CAISYHSQGGYLEQYF

J: TRBJ2-7
D: TRBD2
V: TRBV7-9
size: once
DNA: TGTGCCAGCAGCCTTACATCGGGACTAGGATCCCACGAGCAGTACTTC
CDR3: CASSLTSGLGSHEQYF

J: TRBJ2-2
D: .
V: TRBV19
size: .
DNA: TGTGCCAGTACCCTCCTTCTCGACGGGGGGCCCCTTACCGGGGAGCTGTTTTTT
CDR3: CASTLLLDGGPLTGELFF

J: TRBJ1-1
D: .
V: TRBV6-5
size: .
DNA: TGTGCCAGCAGTTACTCTTCCCGGGTTGGTACTGAAGCTTTCTTT
CDR3: CASSYSSRVGTEAFF

J: TRBJ1-4
D: TRBD1
V: TRBV9
size: .
DNA: TGTGCCAGCAGCCCGGGACAGGGAAATGAAAAACTGTTTTTT
CDR3: CASSPGQGNEKLFF

J: TRBJ1-3
D: .
V: TRBV5-4
size: .
DNA: TGTGCCAGCAGTTACAGGTCTGGAAACACCATATATTTT
CDR3: CASSYRSGNTIYF

J: TRBJ2-5
D: .
V: TRBV6-1
size: .
DNA: TGTGCCAGCAGTGAGGCCAGGGGATCCCAAGAGACCCAGTACTTC
CDR3: CASSEARGSQETQYF

J: TRBJ2-2
D: .
V: TRBV7-2
size: .
DNA: TGTGCCAGCAGCTTAGGGGTAACCAGCGGCACCGGGGAGCTGTTTTTT
CDR3: CASSLGVTSGTGELFF

J: TRBJ2-3
D: .
V: TRBV28
size: once
DNA: TGTGCCAGCAGTTTTGTTAGGGACTCCACAGATACGCAGTATTTT
CDR3: CASSFVRDSTDTQYF

J: TRBJ1-2
D: .
V: TRBV2
size: .
DNA: TGTGCCAGCAGACAGACAGAAAATGGCTACACCTTC
CDR3: CASRQTENGYTF

J: TRBJ2-2
D: .
V: TRBV7-2
size: .
DNA: TGTGCCAGCGGTAGCGCTGCCGGGGAGCTGTTTTTT
CDR3: CASGSAAGELFF

J: TRBJ2-5
D: TRBD2
V: TRBV19
size: .
DNA: TGTGCCAGTACGCCTCGGTGGGGGGGGATTGGAGAGACCCAGTACTTC
CDR3: CASTPRWGGIGETQYF

J: TRBJ2-5
D: TRBD1
V: TRBV7-9
size: .
DNA: TGTGCCAGCAGCTTGACAGGGAGCAAAGAGACCCAGTACTTC
CDR3: CASSLTGSKETQYF

J: TRBJ2-7
D: TRBD1
V: TRBV7-8
size: .
DNA: TGTGCCAGCAGTATGGGACAGGGATACGGCGAGCAGTACTTC
CDR3: CASSMGQGYGEQYF

J: TRBJ2-5
D: .
V: TRBV5-6
size: .
DNA: TGTGCCAGCAGCTTGGCGGGGGCCCAGTACTTC
CDR3: CASSLAGAQYF

J: TRBJ1-1
D: .
V: TRBV6-1
size: .
DNA: TGTGCCAGCACCGGGCGGGCGAACACTGAAGCTTTCTTT
CDR3: CASTGRANTEAFF